Detailed here is one TCR beta chain. Its matching antigen is unknown. This specimen comes from a study of cytomegalovirus exposure and HLA in healthy donors. Study at large: Within the Caucasian-associated ancestry cluster were 81% of the approximately 400 genotyped donors.

This PCR relied on a set of 60 Vbeta primers and 13 Jbeta primers. Assay used: immunoSEQ multiplex PCR; TCRdb lists only in-frame clones, some missing. The sample lists some 130,000 clones; 76% were seen once. The donors gave bone marrow, and they were healthy. General study findings and limits: Presence/absence comparisons presumed near-even sequencing depth among donors. In a later analysis, parvovirus B19, influenza, CMV and Epstein-Barr virus appeared linked to several top co-occurrence clusters.

Germline CDR1 is SGHVS and CDR2 is FNYEAQ. The J segment lost 5 bases and the V segment lost 3 bases, leaving 7 bases of the junction unmatched. CDR3 length: 15 amino acids. The chain combines TRBV7-6 with TRBJ2-1; 7 nucleotides agree with TRBD2. This clonotype was sampled from a female donor in good health and CMV-seropositive. Material for sequencing was PBMCs. CDR3 sequence (DNA): TGTGCCAGCAGCTTTCGGGAGGTATCAAACAATGAGCAGTTCTTC. Translation: CASSFREVSNNEQFF. The whole variable domain, filled in from reference TRBV7-6 and TRBJ2-1, reads GAGVSQSPRYKVTKRGQDVALRCDPISGHVSLYWYRQALGQGPEFLTYFNYEAQQDKSGLPNDRFSAERPEGSISTLTIQRTEQRDSAMYRCASSFREVSNNEQFFGPGTRLTVL.